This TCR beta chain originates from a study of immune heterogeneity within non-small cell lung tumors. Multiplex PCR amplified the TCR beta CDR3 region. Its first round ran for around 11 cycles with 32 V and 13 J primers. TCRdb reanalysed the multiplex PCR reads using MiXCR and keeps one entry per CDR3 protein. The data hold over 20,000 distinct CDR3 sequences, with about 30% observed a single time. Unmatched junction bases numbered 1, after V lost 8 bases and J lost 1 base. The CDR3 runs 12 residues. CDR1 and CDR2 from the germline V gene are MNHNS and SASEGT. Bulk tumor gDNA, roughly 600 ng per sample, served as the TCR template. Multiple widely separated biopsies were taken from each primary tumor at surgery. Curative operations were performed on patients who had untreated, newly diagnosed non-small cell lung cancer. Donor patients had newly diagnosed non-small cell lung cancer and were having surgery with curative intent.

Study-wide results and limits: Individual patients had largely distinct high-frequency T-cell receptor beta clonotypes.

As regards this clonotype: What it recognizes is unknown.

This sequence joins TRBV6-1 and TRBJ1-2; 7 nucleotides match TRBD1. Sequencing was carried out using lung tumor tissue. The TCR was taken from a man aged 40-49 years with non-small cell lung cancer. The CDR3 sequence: CASGDSNYGYTF. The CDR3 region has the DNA TGTGCCAGCGGGGACAGTAACTATGGCTACACCTTC.